The entry below gives a single T cell receptor beta chain sequence along with its context. This clonotype was seen ten or more times. Its antigen target is currently unknown. No base quality values were provided; no much bigger clone lies one nucleotide off. These data come from a study of T cell repertoires in cytomegalovirus infection (dated by TCRdb to the late 2010s). Study-wide context: The HLA type of each donor mattered for the analysis, because public TCR beta signatures pointed to carriage of CMV infection along with the matching HLA type. Summary of the overall study and its limitations: The ex vivo response was dominated by HLA-C-restricted CMV-specific TCR beta clonotypes, which also provided the single most frequent clonotype in two of eight donors. In both this cohort and an independent cohort of 350 to 400 donors, the cumulative frequency of public TCR beta family members distinguished carriers of CMV infection plus the relevant HLA type.

Instrument used: Illumina HiSeq 1500. The public reads were reprocessed in TCRdb via fastp at Q25 and MiXCR, keeping in-frame beta chains. Under each unique CDR3 protein, matching rows form one entry showing the most common genes and DNA. This sample lists some 300,000 distinct CDR3 sequences; roughly 16% were detected once. Around 12% of the sample goes to the ten largest clones. The TCR originated in a human donor in good health (CMV status not recorded). Some clones in this sample may be carry-over from other donors' samples. The sample consisted of PBMCs.

The CDR3 corresponds to CASRPGTGPQETQYF. The DNA sequence is given as TGTGCCAGCAGGCCTGGGACAGGCCCCCAAGAGACCCAGTACTTC. This chain joins TRBV5-4 to TRBJ2-5; 8 bases in between match TRBD1. Its CDR3 holds 15 amino acids, cysteine through phenylalanine. Only CDR3 DNA remains: 45 bases, in frame from the first base. The germline V gene (reference sequence) sets CDR1 to SGHNT and CDR2 to YYREEE. V is pruned by 5 bases and J by 1 base, leaving 7 bases of the junction without a gene match.